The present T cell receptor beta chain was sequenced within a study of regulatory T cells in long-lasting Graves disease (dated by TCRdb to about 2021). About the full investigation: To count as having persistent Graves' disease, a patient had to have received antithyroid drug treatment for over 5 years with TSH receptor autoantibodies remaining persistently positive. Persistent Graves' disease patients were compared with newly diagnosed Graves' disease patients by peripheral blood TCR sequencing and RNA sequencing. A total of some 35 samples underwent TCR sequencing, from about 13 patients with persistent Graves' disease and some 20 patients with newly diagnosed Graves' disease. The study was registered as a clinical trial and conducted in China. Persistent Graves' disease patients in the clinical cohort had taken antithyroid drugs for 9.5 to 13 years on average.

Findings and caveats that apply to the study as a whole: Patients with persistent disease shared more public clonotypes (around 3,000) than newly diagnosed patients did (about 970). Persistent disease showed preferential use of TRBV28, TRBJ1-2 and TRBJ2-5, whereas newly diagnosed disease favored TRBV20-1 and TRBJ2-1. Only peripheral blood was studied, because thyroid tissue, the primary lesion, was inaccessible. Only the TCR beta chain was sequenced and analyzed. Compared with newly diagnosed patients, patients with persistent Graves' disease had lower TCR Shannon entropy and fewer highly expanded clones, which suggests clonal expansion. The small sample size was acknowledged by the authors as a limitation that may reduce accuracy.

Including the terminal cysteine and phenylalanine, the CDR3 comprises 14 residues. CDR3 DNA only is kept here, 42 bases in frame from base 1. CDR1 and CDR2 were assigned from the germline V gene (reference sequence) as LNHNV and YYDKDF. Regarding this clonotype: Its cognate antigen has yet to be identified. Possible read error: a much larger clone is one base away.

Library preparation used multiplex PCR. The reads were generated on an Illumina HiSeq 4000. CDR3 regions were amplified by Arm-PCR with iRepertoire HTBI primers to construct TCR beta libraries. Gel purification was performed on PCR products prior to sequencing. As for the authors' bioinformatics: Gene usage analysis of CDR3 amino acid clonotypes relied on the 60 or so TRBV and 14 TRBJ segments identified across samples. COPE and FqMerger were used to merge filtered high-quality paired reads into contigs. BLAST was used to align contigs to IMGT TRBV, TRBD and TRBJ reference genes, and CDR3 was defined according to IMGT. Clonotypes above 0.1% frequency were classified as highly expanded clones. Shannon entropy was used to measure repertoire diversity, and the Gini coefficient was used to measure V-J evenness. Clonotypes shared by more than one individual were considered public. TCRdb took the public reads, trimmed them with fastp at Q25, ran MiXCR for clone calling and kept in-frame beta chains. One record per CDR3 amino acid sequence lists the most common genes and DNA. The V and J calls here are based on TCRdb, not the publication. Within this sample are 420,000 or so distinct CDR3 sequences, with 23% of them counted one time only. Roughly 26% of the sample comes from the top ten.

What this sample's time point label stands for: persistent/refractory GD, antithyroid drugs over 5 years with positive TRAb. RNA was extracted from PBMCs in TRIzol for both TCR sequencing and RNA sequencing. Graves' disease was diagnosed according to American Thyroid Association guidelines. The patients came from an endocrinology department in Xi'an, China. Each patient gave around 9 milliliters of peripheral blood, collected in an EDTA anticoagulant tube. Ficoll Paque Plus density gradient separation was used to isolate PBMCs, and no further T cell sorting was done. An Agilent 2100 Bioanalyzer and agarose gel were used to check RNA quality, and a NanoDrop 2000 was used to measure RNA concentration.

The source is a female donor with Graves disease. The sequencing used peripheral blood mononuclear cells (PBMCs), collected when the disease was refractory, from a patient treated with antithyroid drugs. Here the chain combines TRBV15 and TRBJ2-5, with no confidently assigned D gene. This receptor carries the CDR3 CATSGRNYQEAQYF. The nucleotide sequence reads TGTGCCACCAGCGGAAGAAATTACCAAGAGGCCCAGTACTTC.